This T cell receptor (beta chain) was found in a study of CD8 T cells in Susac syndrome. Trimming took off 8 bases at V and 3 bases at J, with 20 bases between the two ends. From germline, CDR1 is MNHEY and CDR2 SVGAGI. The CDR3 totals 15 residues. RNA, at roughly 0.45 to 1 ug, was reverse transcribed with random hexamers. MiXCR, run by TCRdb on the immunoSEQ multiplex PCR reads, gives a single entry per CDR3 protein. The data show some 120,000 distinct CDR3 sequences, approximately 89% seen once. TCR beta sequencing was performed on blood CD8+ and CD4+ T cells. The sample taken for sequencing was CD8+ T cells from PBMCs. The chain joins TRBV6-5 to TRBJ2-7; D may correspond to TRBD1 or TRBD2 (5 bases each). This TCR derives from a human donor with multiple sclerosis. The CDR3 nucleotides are TGTGCCAGCGTAGGTGCCGGGATAAGGGGCTACGAGCAGTACTTC. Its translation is CASVGAGIRGYEQYF.